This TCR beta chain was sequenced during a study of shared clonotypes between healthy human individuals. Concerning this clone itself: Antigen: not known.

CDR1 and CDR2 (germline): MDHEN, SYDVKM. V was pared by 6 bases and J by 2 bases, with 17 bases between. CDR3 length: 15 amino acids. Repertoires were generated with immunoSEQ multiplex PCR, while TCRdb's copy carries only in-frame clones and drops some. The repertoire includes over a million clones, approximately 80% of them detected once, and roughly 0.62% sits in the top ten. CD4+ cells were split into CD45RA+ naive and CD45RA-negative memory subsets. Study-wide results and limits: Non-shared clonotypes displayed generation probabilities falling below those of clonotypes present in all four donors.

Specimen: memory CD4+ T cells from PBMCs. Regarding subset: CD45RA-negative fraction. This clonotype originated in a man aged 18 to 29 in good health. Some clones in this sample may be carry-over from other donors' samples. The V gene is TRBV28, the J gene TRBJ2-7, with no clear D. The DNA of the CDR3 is TGTGCCAGCAGGGCCTCAGGTGTAGAGACCTACGAGCAGTACTTC. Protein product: CASRASGVETYEQYF. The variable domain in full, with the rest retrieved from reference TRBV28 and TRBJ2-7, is DVKVTQSSRYLVKRTGEKVFLECVQDMDHENMFWYRQDPGLGLRLIYFSYDVKMKEKGDIPEGYSVSREKKERFSLILESASTNQTSMYLCASRASGVETYEQYFGPGTRLTVT.